The clone carrying this T cell receptor (beta chain) has just a few counts. What it recognizes is unknown. Per the germline V gene, CDR1 is MNHEY and CDR2 is SMNVEV (reference sequence). V was cut by 3 bases and J by 6 bases, with 7 bases left in between. The CDR3 is made up of 12 amino acids. Use of 60 Vbeta and 13 Jbeta primers characterized the PCR. Here immunoSEQ multiplex PCR was the method, and the copy in TCRdb shows in-frame clones only, minus some. The profile shows 110,000 or so clones, about 78% of them singletons. This record comes from a study of cytomegalovirus exposure and HLA in healthy donors. Findings and caveats of the study: It was assumed in the presence/absence analyses that sequencing depth was roughly uniform across donors. A later analysis linked a missense variant in DCLRE1C to the trimming of TCR beta V and J genes.

Healthy bone marrow donors made up the cohort. Sequenced: PBMCs. This receptor was obtained from a woman aged 30 to 39 in good health and CMV-seropositive. The chain recombines TRBV27 with TRBJ2-3; a weak D match, TRBD1 (6 bases). CDR3 loop: CASSFRGDTQYF. The CDR3 coding sequence is TGTGCCAGCAGTTTCAGGGGCGATACGCAGTATTTT.